This T cell receptor beta chain was captured in a study of T cells in Graves' hyperthyroidism and ophthalmopathy. From germline, CDR1 is DFQATT and CDR2 SNEGSKA (reference sequence). J gave up 4 bases and V 5 bases, and 13 bases lay outside the gene matches. The CDR3 loop spans 16 amino acids. Amplified regions were TCR beta CDR3 sequences from RNA transcripts. Using the HTBI primer set, a first-round RT-PCR was run on the TCR CDR3. TCRdb ran MiXCR on the multiplex PCR reads and lists one entry per CDR3 protein. Of 550,000 to 800,000 distinct CDR3 sequences in the sample, 15% to 20% are singletons; the top ten hold under 8.5%.

The receptor was derived from a man younger than 35 with Graves' hyperthyroidism. V is TRBV20-1 and J is TRBJ1-5; 8 nucleotides align to TRBD1. Input material: blood. CDR3 in amino acids: CSARASGTGRNQPQHF. DNA of the CDR3: TGCAGTGCTCGAGCCTCCGGGACAGGTCGTAATCAGCCCCAGCATTTT.